This TCR beta chain appears in the sequencing data of a study of cytomegalovirus exposure and HLA in healthy donors (dated by TCRdb to 2017 to 2019). In terms of the full investigation: An earlier analysis of approximately 640 of the donors reported about 290 Gb of sequence data and some 100 million unique TCR beta sequences from about 179 million T cells. An earlier analysis of several hundred of the donors used high-throughput TCR beta sequencing to judge whether each TCR beta V gene segment behaved as functional or pseudogenic. To study patterns of TCR occurrence, a later analysis re-analyzed previously published TCR beta repertoires from 550 to 800 donors and added high-resolution HLA genotyping. To predict cytomegalovirus infection status, the study combined high-throughput TCR immunosequencing, statistical association of individual TCRs with disease status, and machine learning. Among roughly 400 genotyped donors of the cohort, an average of roughly 230,000 unique TCR beta nucleotide sequences was sequenced per donor, of which about 18% were non-productive. Donor age, sex, ethnicity and CMV serostatus were compiled together with the repertoire data. Roughly 320 gigabases of sequencing data and roughly 81 million unique TCR sequences made up an early release that covered approximately 700 HLA-typed donors. Because of strong linkage in the cohort, roughly five DR-DQ haplotypes were treated as single units for association and clustering. In a later genetic analysis, genome-wide SNP genotypes for about 55% of the roughly 700 donors were used, and that subset was treated as a discovery cohort. Rather than using new phenotypic data, the later analysis identified candidate immune exposures from TCR beta sequences and from how often those sequences occurred across donors. Class I and class II HLA loci were covered by the typing at four-digit resolution. Of the roughly 390 genotyped donors, approximately 81% were placed in the genetic ancestry cluster associated with self-reported Caucasian donors. The number of donors typed differed by locus, with 629-630 for A, B, C, DRB1 and DQB1, about 500 for DQA1, nearly 610 for DPA1, and under 490 for DPB1. Besides the first cohort of 500 to 700 subjects, a separate validation cohort made up of 120 different subjects was used. The aim of the study was to test whether cataloging public T cell receptors could identify signatures of past pathogen exposure. All discovery cohort repertoires had been generated on a single sequencing platform. The study used immunosequencing to profile the T cell repertoires of 600 to 850 subjects and linked those repertoires to cytomegalovirus serostatus. General study outcomes and caveats: Compared with the approximately 720-donor mean, donors in an Asian-associated ancestry cluster had fewer N-insertions in productive TCRs, according to a later genetic analysis. In an earlier analysis of around 500 of the donors, most TCR beta V segments appeared in productive rearrangements about 87% or about 30% of the time, broadly matching IMGT annotations. A group of highly shared sequence variants was considered likely to be a technical artifact of the sequencing pipeline. Only TCR beta chains were sequenced in this cohort, and the absence of alpha or paired-chain data limited detectable features. A further reported finding was that TCR beta sequences accurately predicted the HLA-A and HLA-B alleles for most subjects in the first cohort. In a later analysis, the rate of TCR association differed among HLA loci, with DRB1 alleles having the most associated TCRs and HLA-C alleles having the fewest. In a later analysis, HLA-associated TCR beta chains showed more clonal expansion and lower generation probabilities than non-associated chains that were equally common. According to the authors, the approach could potentially be generalized to other disease states and immunological phenotypes. In a later genetic analysis, a missense DCLRE1C variant was associated with V-gene and J-gene trimming of TCR beta chains, and the association was replicated in an independent cohort. Correlated functional status among segregating V segments might be attributable to linkage disequilibrium, but an unknown experimental factor could not be ruled out. A later analysis found that most CMV-associated TCR beta chains appeared HLA-restricted, with HLA associations seemingly driven largely by CMV exposure. In a later analysis, several top co-occurrence clusters were reported to appear linked to parvovirus B19, influenza, CMV and Epstein-Barr virus. The study gave a list of about 160 TCR beta chains associated with cytomegalovirus. Cytomegalovirus status was reported to be diagnosed by the classifier with high specificity and sensitivity in both the original and validation cohorts. Three of the identified cytomegalovirus-associated TCR beta chains were confirmed in vitro to be specific for cytomegalovirus antigens. While some public TCRs were present in many individuals, most TCR sequences turned up only very rarely across donors. The only immune exposure information available for the cohort was CMV serostatus. Some IMGT-functional V segments, including TRBV6-2 and TRBV6-3, could not be distinguished by the 87-base-pair reads and were therefore excluded. Specific HLA alleles were associated with 15,000 to 20,000 TCR beta sequences at a false discovery rate of 0.05 in a later analysis. Because HLA typing was missing for some donors at each locus, association tests included only the typed subset. When HLA alleles, especially DR and DQ, strongly co-occurred, attributing TCR associations to individual alleles was difficult. Because counts were too low, some 16 rarely observed V segments, including chromosome 9 orphons, were excluded from the earlier analysis of several hundred of the donors. Sequencing depth was assumed to be roughly uniform across donors in the presence/absence analyses, though that assumption may not hold.

On this clone: Its antigen is unknown. No much larger clonotype is one base removed from it; base qualities were not supplied.

The cohort consisted of fewer than 700 healthy bone marrow donors. At the time of sampling, every cohort member was nominally healthy, though immune exposures that went unrecorded were likely present. The donor was CMV seronegative and was included in the group of 352 seronegative cohort members. Each donor provided a peripheral blood sample, and peripheral blood mononuclear cells were used for TCR beta sequencing. The Qiagen DNeasy Blood Extraction Kit was used to extract genomic DNA from the blood cell samples. Library generation was performed with the immunoSEQ multiplex PCR assay. For the multiplex PCR, a mixture combining 60 forward primers for TCR Vbeta segments and 13 reverse primers for TCR Jbeta segments was used. The CDR3 region of rearranged TCR beta genes was amplified from genomic DNA by a multiplex PCR assay. Amplified TCR beta libraries were sequenced as 87-base-pair reads on the Illumina HiSeq System. The study's processing was this. In a later analysis, tens of millions of unique TCR beta chains were counted across the approximately 640 repertoires, and about 10 million of these chains were shared by at least two donors. To remove PCR and sequencing errors, raw reads were error-corrected and collapsed into unique sequences using a nearest-neighbor algorithm that merged closely related sequences. V, D and J gene segments were assigned by aligning CDR3 sequences to IMGT reference sequences. For a sequence to be retained, at least a six-nucleotide match to both a V gene segment and a J gene segment was required. Rearrangements were classified as productive when the CDR3 lacked stop codons and remained in frame with V and J, and all other rearrangements were classified as non-productive. CDR3 was defined by IMGT convention, running from the second conserved V-encoded cysteine to the conserved J-encoded phenylalanine. Sequences without an unambiguous match to a single V gene segment were excluded from the earlier analysis of about 630 of the donors. In an earlier analysis of almost 600 of the donors, a V segment was called functional when productive rearrangements were above 56.7%, and segregating when the standard deviation between donors exceeded 5%. A statistical classification framework was developed to diagnose cytomegalovirus status using the catalog of TCR beta chain sequences. A later analysis assigned V and J genes by comparing TCR nucleotide sequences with IMGT/GENE-DB human TR gene sequences. Using the TCRdist pipeline, a later analysis assigned CDR3 sequences along with most-parsimonious VDJ recombination scenarios. In a later analysis, each TCR beta chain was defined by its CDR3 amino acid sequence together with its V-gene family, and reads lacking a unique V-gene family were excluded. To address suspected cross-contamination and a sequencing artifact, a later analysis removed around 600 highly shared, low-generation-probability nucleotide sequences. In a later analysis, a clonal expansion index for each public chain was calculated from normalized within-repertoire ranks of inferred template counts. In a later analysis, generation probabilities were computed using a VDJ recombination model fitted to out-of-frame rearrangements, and the results were checked against IGoR. In a later analysis, hypergeometric tests were used to score TCR-TCR, TCR-HLA and TCR-CMV co-occurrence, with a repertoire-size bias correction applied to TCR pairs. To estimate false discovery rates, a later analysis permuted the HLA or CMV assignments 20 times. In a later analysis, co-occurring TCRs were grouped using DBSCAN, with TCRdist sequence similarity added in when clustering inside HLA-allele-positive subsets. Repertoires with fewer than 30,000 or more than 120,000 public chains were left out of co-occurrence clustering, as were a handful of repertoires with anomalous nucleotide sharing. Sourced from immuneACCESS, this table was stored by TCRdb with only in-frame sequences that have V and J called. A share of the clones is absent; for the studies checked, an unresolved V gene accounts for under half, and the remainder has no known explanation. V and J calls and clone size are as listed in that table; D and trimming were resolved from the DNA. Present in this sample are 40,000 to 45,000 clones, approximately 75% of which were seen just once. The ten largest clones capture roughly 1.4% of the sample.

The germline V gene provides CDR1 LGHNA and CDR2 YNFKEQ. The CDR3 runs 15 amino acids, cysteine and phenylalanine included. Only the CDR3 region is kept as DNA, spanning 45 bases read in frame from base 1. V loses 3 bases of germline sequence and J loses 2 bases, and the interval between the two ends is 12 bases. The sequence joins TRBV4-2 to TRBJ2-3; TRBD2 might be the D gene, on 6 matching bases. This clonotype was sampled from a man aged 25 to 45 in good health and CMV-seronegative. Input material: PBMCs. At the DNA level, the sequence is TGTGCCAGCAGCCATTTAGCGGAGGACACAGATACGCAGTATTTT. Its protein reads: CASSHLAEDTDTQYF.